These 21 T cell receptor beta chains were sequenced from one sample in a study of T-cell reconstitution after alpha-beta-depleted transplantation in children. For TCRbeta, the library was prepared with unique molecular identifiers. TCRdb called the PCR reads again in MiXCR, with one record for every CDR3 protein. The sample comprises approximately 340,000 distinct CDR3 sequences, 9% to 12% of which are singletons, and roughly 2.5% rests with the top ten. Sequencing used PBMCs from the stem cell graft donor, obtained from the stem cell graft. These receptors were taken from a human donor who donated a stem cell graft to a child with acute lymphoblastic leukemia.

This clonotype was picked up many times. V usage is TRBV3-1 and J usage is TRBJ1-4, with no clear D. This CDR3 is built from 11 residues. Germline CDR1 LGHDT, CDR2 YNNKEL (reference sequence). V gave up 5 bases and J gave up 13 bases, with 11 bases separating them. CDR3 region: CASSFLGGLFF. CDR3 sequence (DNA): TGTGCCAGCAGCTTCCTCGGAGGACTGTTTTTT.

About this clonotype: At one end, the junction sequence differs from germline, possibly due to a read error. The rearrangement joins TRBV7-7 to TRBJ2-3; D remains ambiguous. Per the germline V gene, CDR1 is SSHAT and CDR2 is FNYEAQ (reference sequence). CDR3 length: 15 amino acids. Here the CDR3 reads CASSTSPDISDTQYF. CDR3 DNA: TGTGCTAGCAGCACTTCCCCTGATATTTCAGATACGCAGTATTTT.

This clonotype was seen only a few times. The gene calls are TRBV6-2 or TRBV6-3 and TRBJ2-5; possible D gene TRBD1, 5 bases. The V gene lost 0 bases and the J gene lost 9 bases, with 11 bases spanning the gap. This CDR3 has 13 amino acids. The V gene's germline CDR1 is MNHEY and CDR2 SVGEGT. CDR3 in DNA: TGTGCCAGCAGTTACTCCCAGGGTCTAGCCCAGTACTTC. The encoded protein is CASSYSQGLAQYF.

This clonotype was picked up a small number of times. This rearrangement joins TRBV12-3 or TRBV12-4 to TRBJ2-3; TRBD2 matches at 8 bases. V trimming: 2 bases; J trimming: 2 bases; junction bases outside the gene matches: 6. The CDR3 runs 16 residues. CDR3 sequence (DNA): TGTGCCAGCAGTTTATATACTAGCGGCGACACAGATACGCAGTATTTT. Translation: CASSLYTSGDTDTQYF.

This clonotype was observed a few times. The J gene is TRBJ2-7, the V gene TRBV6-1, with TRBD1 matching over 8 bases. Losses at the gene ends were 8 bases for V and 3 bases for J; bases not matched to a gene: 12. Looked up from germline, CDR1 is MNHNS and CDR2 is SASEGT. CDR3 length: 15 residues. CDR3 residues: CASVSRGPLLYEQYF. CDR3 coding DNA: TGTGCCAGCGTGAGCAGGGGGCCCCTACTCTACGAGCAGTACTTC.

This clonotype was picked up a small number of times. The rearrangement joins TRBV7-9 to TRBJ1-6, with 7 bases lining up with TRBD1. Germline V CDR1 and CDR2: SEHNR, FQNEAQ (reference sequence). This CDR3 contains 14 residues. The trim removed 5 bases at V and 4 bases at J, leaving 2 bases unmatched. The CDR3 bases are TGTGCCAGCAGCGAACAGGGGTATAATTCACCCCTCCACTTT. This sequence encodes CASSEQGYNSPLHF. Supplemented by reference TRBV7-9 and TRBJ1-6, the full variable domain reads DTGVSQNPRHKITKRGQNVTFRCDPISEHNRLYWYRQTLGQGPEFLTYFQNEAQLEKSRLLSDRFSAERPKGSFSTLEIQRTEQGDSAMYLCASSEQGYNSPLHFGNGTRLTVT.

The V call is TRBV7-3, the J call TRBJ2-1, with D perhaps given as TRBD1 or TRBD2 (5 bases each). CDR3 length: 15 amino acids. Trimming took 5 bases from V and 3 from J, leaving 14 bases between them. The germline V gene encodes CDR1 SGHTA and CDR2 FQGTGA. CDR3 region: CASSPTRDHYNEQFF. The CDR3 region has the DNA TGTGCCAGCAGCCCCACCCGGGACCACTACAATGAGCAGTTCTTC.

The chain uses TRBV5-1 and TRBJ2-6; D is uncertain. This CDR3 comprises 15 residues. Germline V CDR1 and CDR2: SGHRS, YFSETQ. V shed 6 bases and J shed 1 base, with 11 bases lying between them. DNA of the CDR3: TGCGCCAGCATAAACCCGGATTCTGGGGCCAACGTCCTGACTTTC. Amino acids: CASINPDSGANVLTF.

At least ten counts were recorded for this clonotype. CDR3 bases: TGCAGTGCTCCCGGGAGAGGGGGCGCGTGGATCCAGTACTTC. It yields the protein CSAPGRGGAWIQYF. The genes are TRBV20-1 and TRBJ2-5; perhaps TRBD1 as D (7 bases). V was trimmed by 5 bases and J by 10 bases, leaving 23 bases between them. Germline CDR1 reads DFQATT; CDR2 reads SNEGSKA (reference sequence). The length of the CDR3 is 14 residues.

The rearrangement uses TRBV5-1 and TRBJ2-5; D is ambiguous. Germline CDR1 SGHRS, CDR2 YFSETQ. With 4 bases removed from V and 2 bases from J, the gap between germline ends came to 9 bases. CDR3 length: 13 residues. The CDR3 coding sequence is TGCGCCAGCAGCCGTTTTAGTCAAGAGACCCAGTACTTC. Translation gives CASSRFSQETQYF.

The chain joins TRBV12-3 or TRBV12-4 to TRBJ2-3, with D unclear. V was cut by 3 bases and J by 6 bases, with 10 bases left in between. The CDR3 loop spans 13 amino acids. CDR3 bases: TGTGCCAGCAGTTTGGACCGCCGGGATACGCAGTATTTT. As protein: CASSLDRRDTQYF.

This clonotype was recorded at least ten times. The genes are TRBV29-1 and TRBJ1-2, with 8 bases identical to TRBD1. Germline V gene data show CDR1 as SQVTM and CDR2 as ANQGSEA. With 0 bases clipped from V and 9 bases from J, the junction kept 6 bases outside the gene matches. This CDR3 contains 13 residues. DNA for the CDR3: TGCAGCGTTGAAGACGCAGGGGGCAGGAGCTACACCTTC. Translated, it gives CSVEDAGGRSYTF.

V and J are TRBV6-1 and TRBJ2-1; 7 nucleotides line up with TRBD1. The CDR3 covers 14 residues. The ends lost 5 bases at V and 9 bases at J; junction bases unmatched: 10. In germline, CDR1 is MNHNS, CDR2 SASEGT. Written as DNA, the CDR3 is TGTGCCAGCAGTCCCGGGACAGCGAGCATTGAGCAGTTCTTC. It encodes CASSPGTASIEQFF.

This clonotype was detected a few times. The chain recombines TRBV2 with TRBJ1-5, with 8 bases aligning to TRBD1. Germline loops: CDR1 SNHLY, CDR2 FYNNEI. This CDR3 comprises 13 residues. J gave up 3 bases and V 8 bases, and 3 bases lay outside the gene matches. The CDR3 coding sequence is TGTGCCAGCCAGGGGGCTTACAATCAGCCCCAGCATTTT. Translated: CASQGAYNQPQHF.

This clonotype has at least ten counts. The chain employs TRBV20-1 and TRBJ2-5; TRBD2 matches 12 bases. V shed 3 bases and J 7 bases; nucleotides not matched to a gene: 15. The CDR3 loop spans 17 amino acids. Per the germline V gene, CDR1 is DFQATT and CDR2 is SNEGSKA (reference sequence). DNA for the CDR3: TGCAGTGCTAGGAACCCGGATCTAGCGGGAGGGCTATGGACCCAGTACTTC. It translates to CSARNPDLAGGLWTQYF.

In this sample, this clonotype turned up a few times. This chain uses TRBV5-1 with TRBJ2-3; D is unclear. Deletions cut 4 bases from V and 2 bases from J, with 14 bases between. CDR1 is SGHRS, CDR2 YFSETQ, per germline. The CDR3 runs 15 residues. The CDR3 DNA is TGCGCCAGCAGCCCGGAAGGCTACTACACAGATACGCAGTATTTT. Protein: CASSPEGYYTDTQYF.

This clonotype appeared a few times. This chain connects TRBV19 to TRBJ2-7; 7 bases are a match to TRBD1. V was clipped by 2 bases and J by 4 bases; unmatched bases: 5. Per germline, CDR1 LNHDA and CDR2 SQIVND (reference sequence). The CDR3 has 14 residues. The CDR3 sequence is CASSISRDSYEQYF. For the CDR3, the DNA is TGTGCCAGTAGTATATCCCGGGACAGTTACGAGCAGTACTTC.

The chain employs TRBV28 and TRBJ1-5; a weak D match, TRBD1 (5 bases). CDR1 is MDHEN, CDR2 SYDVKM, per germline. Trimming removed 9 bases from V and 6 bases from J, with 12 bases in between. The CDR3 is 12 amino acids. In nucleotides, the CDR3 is TGTGCCAGTGCTGAGGGGACTCAGCCCCAGCATTTT. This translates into CASAEGTQPQHF. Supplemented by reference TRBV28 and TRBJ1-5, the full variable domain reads DVKVTQSSRYLVKRTGEKVFLECVQDMDHENMFWYRQDPGLGLRLIYFSYDVKMKEKGDIPEGYSVSREKKERFSLILESASTNQTSMYLCASAEGTQPQHFGDGTRLSIL.

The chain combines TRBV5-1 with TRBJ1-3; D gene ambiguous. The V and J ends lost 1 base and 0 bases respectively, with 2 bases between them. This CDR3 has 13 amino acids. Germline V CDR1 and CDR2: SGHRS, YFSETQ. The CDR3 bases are TGCGCCAGCAGCTTGATCTCTGGAAACACCATATATTTT. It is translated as CASSLISGNTIYF.

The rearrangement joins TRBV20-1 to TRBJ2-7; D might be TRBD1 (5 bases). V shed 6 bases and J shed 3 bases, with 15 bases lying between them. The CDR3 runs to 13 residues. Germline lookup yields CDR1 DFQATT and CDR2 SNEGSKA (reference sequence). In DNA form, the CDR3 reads TGCAGTGCCAACGACAGAGAGGTCTACGAGCAGTACTTC. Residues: CSANDREVYEQYF.

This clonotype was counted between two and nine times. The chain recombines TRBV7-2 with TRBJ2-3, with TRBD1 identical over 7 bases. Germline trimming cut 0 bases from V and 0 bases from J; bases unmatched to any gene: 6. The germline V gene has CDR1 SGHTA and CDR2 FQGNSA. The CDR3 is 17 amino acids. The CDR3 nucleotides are TGTGCCAGCAGCTTAGCGCCGACAGGGTTTAGCACAGATACGCAGTATTTT. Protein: CASSLAPTGFSTDTQYF.